This TCR beta chain was recovered during a study of OX40 agonist ivuxolimab in advanced cancers. Study overall: Ivuxolimab doses were 0.01, 0.1, 0.3, 1.5, 3 or 10 mg/kg every 2 weeks. Findings and limits, study-wide: Within 6 weeks, CD4+ and CD8+ blood T cells expanded clonally at 0.1 to 3.0 mg/kg. Which antigen the expanded peripheral T cells recognized is unknown.

This clone was seen only a few times. The antigen is unknown. The repertoire was sequenced with immunoSEQ multiplex PCR; TCRdb's copy has only in-frame clones and lacks some. The sample consists of tens of thousands of clones, 84% of them appearing once. Germline V gene data show CDR1 as SEHNR and CDR2 as FQNEAQ (reference sequence). Trimming removed 7 bases from V and 3 bases from J, with 16 bases in between. CDR3 length: 14 residues. The chain carries TRBV7-9 and TRBJ2-7; TRBD1 is a possible D gene (5 bases). Sequencing was performed on CD4+ or CD8+ T cells sorted from blood, taken in a trial of the OX40 agonist ivuxolimab. This receptor was identified in an adult with an advanced solid tumor such as melanoma, head and neck, liver or kidney cancer. In DNA, the CDR3 is TGTGCCAGCATGCTAACAGGTTCGCGCTACGAGCAGTACTTC. As protein: CASMLTGSRYEQYF.